One and the same sample provided the 16 T cell receptor beta chains below, sequenced in a study of cytomegalovirus exposure and HLA in healthy donors. Primers for the PCR totalled 60 Vbeta and 13 Jbeta. The table came from immunoSEQ multiplex PCR; TCRdb's copy has only in-frame clones and leaves some out. This sample's table reports under 200,000 clones. The sequencing input was PBMCs. These receptors all come from a woman under 30 in good health and CMV-seropositive.

CDR3 protein: CASSQGGQGAAIYGYTF. In DNA form, the CDR3 reads TGCGCCAGCAGCCAAGGGGGACAGGGGGCGGCCATCTATGGCTACACCTTC. The chain employs TRBV4-1 and TRBJ1-2; 12 positions agree with TRBD1. Germline CDR1 reads MGHRA; CDR2 reads YSYEKL. This CDR3 has 17 amino acids. Trimming cost V 1 base and J 4 bases; bases outside gene matches: 7.

The chain joins TRBV30 to TRBJ2-3; 12 positions agree with TRBD2. Losses at the gene ends were 7 bases for V and 3 bases for J; bases not matched to a gene: 5. In germline, CDR1 is GTSNPN, CDR2 SVGIG (reference sequence). The CDR3 runs to 14 residues. CDR3 DNA sequence: TGTGCCTACGGACTAGCGGGAAGTACAGATACGCAGTATTTT. It yields the protein CAYGLAGSTDTQYF.

The genes are TRBV7-2 and TRBJ1-2; a weak D match, TRBD1 (5 bases). This CDR3 is 15 amino acids long. V was clipped by 1 base and J by 4 bases, with 13 bases between them. In germline, CDR1 is SGHTA, CDR2 FQGNSA. The CDR3 DNA sequence: TGTGCCAGCAGCTTAGGAGACAGTCTAATCTATGGCTACACCTTC. Translating it yields CASSLGDSLIYGYTF.

CDR3 protein: CASSSPFGGGSYEQYF. The DNA for the CDR3 is TGTGCCAGCAGTTCCCCGTTTGGCGGGGGTTCCTACGAGCAGTACTTC. The J gene is TRBJ2-7, the V gene TRBV6-5; 7 bases line up with TRBD2. Per the germline V gene, CDR1 is MNHEY and CDR2 is SVGAGI. This CDR3 is built from 16 residues. The V and J ends lost 4 bases and 1 base, in that order; junction bases with no gene match: 10.

This rearrangement joins TRBV27 to TRBJ2-3, with D unresolved. CDR3 length: 13 amino acids. Germline V CDR1 and CDR2: MNHEY, SMNVEV (reference sequence). Trimming left V 4 bases short and J 3 bases short, with 8 bases between. This CDR3 is CASSWAPTDTQYF. The DNA of the CDR3 is TGTGCCAGCAGTTGGGCCCCTACAGATACGCAGTATTTT.

V is TRBV9 and J is TRBJ1-1; D is possibly TRBD1 (6 bases). The CDR3 is made up of 13 amino acids. The V and J ends lost 4 bases and 10 bases respectively, with 17 bases between them. Germline V gene lookup returns CDR1 SGDLS and CDR2 YYNGEE. The CDR3 spells CASSPGQGTPAFF. CDR3 DNA sequence: TGTGCCAGCAGCCCAGGCCAAGGGACACCAGCTTTCTTT. The variable domain in full, completed from reference TRBV9 and TRBJ1-1, reads DSGVTQTPKHLITATGQRVTLRCSPRSGDLSVYWYQQSLDQGLQFLIQYYNGEERAKGNILERFSAQQFPDLHSELNLSSLELGDSALYFCASSPGQGTPAFFGQGTRLTVV.

About this clone: The DNA is omitted, as the CDR3 cannot be located on it reliably, and the CDR3 follows TCRdb's listing. The chain uses TRBV21-1 and TRBJ2-5; TRBD1 was called by the table and not checked on the DNA. TRBV21-1 is a pseudogene locus. Ends included, the CDR3 has 14 residues. CDR3 sequence: CASSSYRCQETQYF.

The V call is TRBV19, the J call TRBJ2-3; a weak D match, TRBD2 (6 bases). This CDR3 is built from 15 residues. The germline V gene has CDR1 LNHDA and CDR2 SQIVND (reference sequence). Trimming left V 7 bases short and J 1 base short, with 15 bases between. In nucleotides, the CDR3 is TGTGCCAGTAAGACGGGAGAGGTCGGCACAGATACGCAGTATTTT. Translating gives CASKTGEVGTDTQYF.

As concerns this clone: Other DNA sequences of this sample code for an identical CDR3. The chain is built from TRBV2 and TRBJ2-1; TRBD2 agrees at 9 bases. Germline CDR1 and CDR2: SNHLY and FYNNEI. The CDR3 loop spans 14 amino acids. V was clipped by 8 bases and J by 5 bases; unmatched bases: 7. CDR3 sequence (DNA): TGTGCCAGCCCGATTCTAGCGGGAAACAATGAGCAGTTCTTC. Its translation is CASPILAGNNEQFF. The variable domain in full, completed from reference TRBV2 and TRBJ2-1, reads EPEVTQTPSHQVTQMGQEVILRCVPISNHLYFYWYRQILGQKVEFLVSFYNNEISEKSEIFDDQFSVERPDGSNFTLKIRSTKLEDSAMYFCASPILAGNNEQFFGPGTRLTVL.

V usage is TRBV15 and J usage is TRBJ1-1; D ambiguous. CDR3 size: 13 residues. Germline V gene data show CDR1 as LNHNV and CDR2 as YYDKDF (reference sequence). V lost 1 base and J lost 4, with 7 bases in between. Written as DNA, the CDR3 is TGTGCCACCAGCAGAGGGGGAGCCACTGAAGCTTTCTTT. Translating gives CATSRGGATEAFF.

The rearrangement links TRBV7-9 to TRBJ2-7, with a possible D match to TRBD1 (5 bases). This CDR3 comprises 14 residues. Trimming cost V 3 bases and J 3 bases, with 12 bases left between them. In germline, CDR1 is SEHNR, CDR2 FQNEAQ (reference sequence). CDR3 coding DNA: TGTGCCAGCAGCTTTGGGCAGGGTCGCTACGAGCAGTACTTC. The encoded protein is CASSFGQGRYEQYF.

The rearrangement joins TRBV6-4 to TRBJ1-1; D unresolved. This CDR3 is built from 13 residues. The germline V gene has CDR1 MRHNA and CDR2 SNTAGT. Trimming took off 8 bases at V and 2 bases at J, with 12 bases between the two ends. The CDR3 coding sequence is TGTGCCAGCCCCGTTCGGGGAAACACTGAAGCTTTCTTT. Protein product: CASPVRGNTEAFF.

The chain combines TRBV15 with TRBJ1-5; TRBD1 matches at 10 bases. V shed 4 bases, J shed 6 bases, and the junction held 3 bases outside the gene matches. CDR1 LNHNV and CDR2 YYDKDF come from the germline V gene (reference sequence). This CDR3 has 14 residues. In DNA form, the CDR3 reads TGTGCCACCAGCAAGACAGGGGGCGGTCAGCCCCAGCATTTT. This codes for CATSKTGGGQPQHF.

The CDR3 region has the DNA TGCGCCAGCAGCTTGGGGCATTTATCCACAGATACGCAGTATTTT. This translates into CASSLGHLSTDTQYF. This rearrangement joins TRBV5-1 to TRBJ2-3, with unresolved D. V was trimmed by 0 bases and J by 2 bases, leaving 10 bases between them. The germline CDR1 and CDR2 sequences are SGHRS and YFSETQ. The CDR3 consists of 15 residues.

CDR3 sequence reads: CAISESSGTRGAKNIQYF. In DNA form, the CDR3 reads TGTGCCATCAGTGAGTCGAGTGGGACTAGAGGGGCCAAAAACATTCAGTACTTC. This chain connects TRBV10-3 to TRBJ2-4; 8 positions match TRBD2. The CDR3 extends over 18 amino acids. V trimming: 0 bases; J trimming: 1 base; junction bases outside the gene matches: 8. Germline-derived CDR1 and CDR2 are ENHRY and SYGVKD.

The genes are TRBV30 and TRBJ2-4; TRBD2 matches 8 bases. V was clipped by 3 bases and J by 4 bases; unmatched bases: 2. This CDR3 is 13 amino acids long. Germline V lookup: CDR1 GTSNPN, CDR2 SVGIG (reference sequence). The CDR3 nucleotides are TGTGCCTGGAGCGGCGGGGGGAAAAACATTCAGTACTTC. It encodes CAWSGGGKNIQYF.